This T cell receptor (beta chain) was identified in a study of shared clonotypes between healthy human individuals. Study at large: A couple of female and a few male donors aged 18 to 49 were enrolled.

CDR1 LNHDA and CDR2 SQIVND come from the germline V gene (reference sequence). V lost 6 bases and J lost 0, with 15 bases in between. The CDR3 loop spans 15 amino acids. Remarks on this clone: Antigen: not known.

Authors' analysis steps: As immunoSEQ supplied junction-only sequences (without quality scores), filtering differed. Libraries were prepared by immunoSEQ multiplex PCR; TCRdb keeps only in-frame clonotypes and omits some of them. That table gives V, J and clone size, and the DNA gave D and trimming. The sample shows about 1.5 million clones, 95% to 99% of them seen only once. Study-level findings and limits: Non-shared clonotypes displayed generation probabilities falling below those of clonotypes present in all four donors.

The source material was naive CD4+ T cells sorted from blood. Noted subset: CD45RA+ positively selected. The sequence was obtained from a man younger than 40 in good health. The chain couples TRBV19 to TRBJ2-7, with D perhaps TRBD2 (5 bases). The CDR3 DNA reads as TGTGCCAGTAGGATGAGCGGCTCTCACTCCTACGAGCAGTACTTC. Translated, it gives CASRMSGSHSYEQYF.